This T cell receptor beta chain originates from a study of shared clonotypes between healthy human individuals. Study-level results: The represented genetic and exposure-history diversity was limited by the small number of donors. Some clonotypes were shared by all four sorted-subset donors, while others were not shared. The non-shared ones had lower generation probabilities than the shared ones.

Worth noting for this clone: The target antigen is unknown.

Genomic DNA of each subset was evenly split across several immunoSEQ plates. Libraries were prepared by immunoSEQ multiplex PCR; TCRdb keeps only in-frame clonotypes and omits some of them. Of fewer than 1.4 million clones detected, approximately 80% appear once; the ten largest clones hold roughly 0.57%. The CDR3 covers 14 residues. The germline V gene has CDR1 MNHNS and CDR2 SASEGT. V lost 7 bases to trimming and J lost 0 bases, with 10 bases between them. The source of this sequence is a man between 18 and 35 years old in good health. Some clones in this sample may be carry-over from other donors' samples. The specimen was memory CD4+ T cells from PBMCs. Subset: CD45RA-negative fraction. This chain links TRBV6-1 with TRBJ1-3, with D perhaps matching TRBD1 (5 bases). The CDR3 is CASIRQFSGNTIYF. The CDR3 DNA reads TGTGCCAGCATTAGACAGTTCTCTGGAAACACCATATATTTT.